Below, 31 T cell receptor beta chains from the same sample are listed, as sequenced in a study of blood T cell repertoires in COVID-19. The protocol was immunoSEQ multiplex PCR, while the TCRdb copy is restricted to in-frame clones and leaves out a portion. The data contain a few hundred thousand clones, 65% to 90% of them singletons. What was sequenced was peripheral blood. The receptors originated from a human donor in a cohort sampled during active COVID-19.

The chain uses TRBV6-5 and TRBJ1-1, with 9 bases lining up with TRBD1. Germline assignment: CDR1 MNHEY and CDR2 SVGAGI. The CDR3 is made up of 14 amino acids. V lost 6 bases, J lost 8 bases, and 10 bases stayed unmatched. CDR3 coding DNA: TGTGCCAGCAGACACGGACAGGGGAAAACCGAAGCTTTCTTT. It codes for CASRHGQGKTEAFF.

V and J are TRBV7-2 and TRBJ2-7; D possibly corresponds to TRBD1 (6 bases). This CDR3 spans 15 amino acids. Germline values: CDR1 SGHTA, CDR2 FQGNSA. V was trimmed by 1 base and J by 4 bases, leaving 14 bases between them. This CDR3 is CASSLGDKGIYEQYF. Written as DNA, the CDR3 is TGTGCCAGCAGCTTAGGGGACAAAGGGATTTACGAGCAGTACTTC. The full variable domain, with the rest looked up from reference TRBV7-2 and TRBJ2-7, is GAGVSQSPSNKVTEKGKDVELRCDPISGHTALYWYRQSLGQGLEFLIYFQGNSAPDKSGLPSDRFSAERTGGSVSTLTIQRTQQEDSAVYLCASSLGDKGIYEQYFGPGTRLTVT.

The chain links TRBV7-9 to TRBJ2-1, with TRBD1 matching over 9 bases. Germline CDR1 and CDR2: SEHNR and FQNEAQ (reference sequence). Unmatched junction bases numbered 8, after V lost 1 base and J lost 7 bases. The CDR3 length is 16 residues. CDR3 DNA sequence: TGTGCCAGCAGCTTAGGTCTCCGGGACAGGGTTAATGAGCAGTTCTTC. Amino acids: CASSLGLRDRVNEQFF.

V gene TRBV19 combines with J gene TRBJ1-5; 10 nucleotides line up with TRBD1. The J segment lost 5 bases and the V segment lost 6 bases, leaving 10 bases of the junction unmatched. The CDR3 length is 16 residues. Germline CDR1 and CDR2: LNHDA and SQIVND (reference sequence). CDR3 protein: CASRLVYGQGDQPQHF. The CDR3 bases are TGTGCCAGTAGGTTGGTGTACGGACAGGGGGATCAGCCCCAGCATTTT.

V and J are TRBV19 and TRBJ1-4, with D possibly matching TRBD1 (5 bases). Per the germline V gene, CDR1 is LNHDA and CDR2 is SQIVND (reference sequence). With 3 bases removed from V and 8 bases from J, the gap between germline ends came to 10 bases. This CDR3 comprises 13 residues. The CDR3 bases are TGTGCCAGTAGTATTCGGACATCCGAAAAACTGTTTTTT. This translates into CASSIRTSEKLFF. Full variable domain (remainder filled in from reference TRBV19 and TRBJ1-4): DGGITQSPKYLFRKEGQNVTLSCEQNLNHDAMYWYRQDPGQGLRLIYYSQIVNDFQKGDIAEGYSVSREKKESFPLTVTSAQKNPTAFYLCASSIRTSEKLFFGSGTQLSVL.

The chain uses TRBV9 and TRBJ1-1; tentatively, D is TRBD1 (6 bases). The CDR3 covers 14 residues. CDR1 and CDR2 from the germline V gene are SGDLS and YYNGEE. V lost 0 bases, J lost 3 bases, and 9 bases lay in between. Here the CDR3 reads CASSVGGGDTEAFF. CDR3 nucleotides: TGTGCCAGCAGCGTAGGAGGGGGTGACACTGAAGCTTTCTTT.

This rearrangement joins TRBV2 to TRBJ1-2; 9 bases agree with TRBD1. The CDR3 sequence is 13 residues long. Trimming removed 5 bases from V and 5 bases from J; junction bases left unmatched: 3. From germline, CDR1 is SNHLY and CDR2 FYNNEI. The CDR3 reads CASSSGQGYGYTF. The CDR3 DNA reads as TGTGCCAGCAGTTCGGGACAGGGATATGGCTACACCTTC.

On this clone itself: Other DNA sequences from this sample encode an identical CDR3 as well. The chain couples TRBV7-9 to TRBJ1-3; D gene ambiguous. Between the trimmed V and J ends, which lost 5 bases and 4 bases, there was a span of 6 bases. This CDR3 contains 12 residues. Germline V gives CDR1 SEHNR, CDR2 FQNEAQ (reference sequence). The CDR3 DNA reads as TGTGCCAGCAGCCCTCTCGGAAACACCATATATTTT. This gives the protein CASSPLGNTIYF.

This chain links TRBV25-1 with TRBJ2-2; TRBD1 agrees at 9 bases. Germline V CDR1 and CDR2: MGHDK, SYGVNS. The CDR3 extends over 16 amino acids. Unmatched junction bases numbered 7, after V lost 4 bases and J lost 4 bases. CDR3 bases: TGTGCCAGCAGTGCTAAAGGACAGGGGTTCACCGGGGAGCTGTTTTTT. Amino acid sequence: CASSAKGQGFTGELFF. The whole variable domain, remainder taken from reference TRBV25-1 and TRBJ2-2, is EADIYQTPRYLVIGTGKKITLECSQTMGHDKMYWYQQDPGMELHLIHYSYGVNSTEKGDLSSESTVSRIRTEHFPLTLESARPSHTSQYLCASSAKGQGFTGELFFGEGSRLTVL.

This chain uses TRBV18 with TRBJ2-7; weak D call: TRBD2 (5 bases). The CDR3 covers 15 residues. Trimming pared 1 base from V and 0 bases from J, leaving 10 bases between. CDR1 and CDR2 (germline): KGHSH, LQKENI. The CDR3 is CASSPLATSSYEQYF. The CDR3 region has the DNA TGTGCCAGCTCACCACTAGCGACGAGCTCCTACGAGCAGTACTTC.

The chain couples TRBV3-1 (or the pseudogene TRBV3-2) to TRBJ2-1; 14 nucleotides align to TRBD2. This CDR3 spans 15 amino acids. With 4 bases clipped from V and 8 bases from J, the junction kept 4 bases outside the gene matches. Germline CDR1 is LGHDT and CDR2 is YNNKEL (reference sequence). The CDR3 spells CASSPRTSGGYEQFF. CDR3 sequence (DNA): TGTGCCAGCAGCCCAAGGACTAGCGGGGGGTATGAGCAGTTCTTC.

This clone was observed a single time. The chain links TRBV5-1 to TRBJ1-2; 7 nucleotides match TRBD1. After removal of 0 bases from V and 7 bases from J, the junction contained 6 bases not matched to a gene. The CDR3 sequence is 14 residues long. The germline CDR1 and CDR2 sequences are SGHRS and YFSETQ. CDR3 protein: CASSLGQGPGGYTF. DNA for the CDR3: TGCGCCAGCAGCTTGGGACAGGGACCGGGTGGCTACACCTTC.

This chain uses TRBV27 with TRBJ1-1, with no clear D. This CDR3 is built from 13 residues. Germline assignment: CDR1 MNHEY and CDR2 SMNVEV (reference sequence). Trimming removed 5 bases from V and 1 base from J, with 8 bases in between. The CDR3 DNA follows: TGTGCCAGCAGTACCCGGGAGAACACTGAAGCTTTCTTT. Protein sequence: CASSTRENTEAFF.

This clone was seen a handful of times. The J gene is TRBJ1-2, the V gene TRBV27, with TRBD1 identical over 9 bases. The germline gives CDR1 MNHEY, CDR2 SMNVEV (reference sequence). This CDR3 region has 14 residues. The V and J ends lost 6 bases and 5 bases, in that order; junction bases with no gene match: 7. As DNA, the CDR3 is TGTGCCAGCAGATACACAGGGGGCGCTTATGGCTACACCTTC. Protein product: CASRYTGGAYGYTF.

This clone turned up a few times. The V gene is TRBV7-3, the J gene TRBJ2-1; 11 positions match TRBD2. The trim removed 5 bases at V and 9 bases at J, leaving 9 bases unmatched. The germline V gene has CDR1 SGHTA and CDR2 FQGTGA. This CDR3 has 15 residues. CDR3 bases: TGTGCCAGCAGCCCTCAACTAGCGGGGGAGACTGAGCAGTTCTTC. This encodes CASSPQLAGETEQFF.

The chain combines TRBV7-3 with TRBJ2-7; no definite D call. This CDR3 has 13 residues. The V gene's germline CDR1 is SGHTA and CDR2 FQGTGA. The germline V and J ends were trimmed by 1 base and 5 bases, with 9 bases remaining between them. CDR3 in DNA: TGTGCCAGCAGCTTAATCCCACAAGACGAGCAGTACTTC. Residues: CASSLIPQDEQYF.

CDR3 nucleotides: TGTGCCAGCAGTTACTCGCAGGGGCTATGGTATGAGCAGTTCTTC. Its translation: CASSYSQGLWYEQFF. The chain carries TRBV6-5 and TRBJ2-1; possibly TRBD1 for D (6 bases). This CDR3 has 15 amino acids. Trimming pared 0 bases from V and 8 bases from J, leaving 14 bases between. CDR1 and CDR2 from the germline V gene are MNHEY and SVGAGI.

The chain combines TRBV6-5 with TRBJ2-7; 8 bases are shared with TRBD1. The CDR3 extends over 14 amino acids. The germline V gene encodes CDR1 MNHEY and CDR2 SVGAGI. V was pared by 3 bases and J by 3 bases, with 4 bases of the junction left unmatched. Here the CDR3 reads CASSYRDRSYEQYF. The CDR3, as DNA: TGTGCCAGCAGTTATAGGGACAGGAGCTACGAGCAGTACTTC.

V usage is TRBV4-2 and J usage is TRBJ1-2, with TRBD1 matching over 8 bases. The germline V gene has CDR1 LGHNA and CDR2 YNFKEQ. The V and J ends lost 3 bases and 5 bases, in that order; junction bases with no gene match: 8. The CDR3 loop spans 15 amino acids. CDR3 amino acids: CASSQGGQGQYGYTF. In DNA form, the CDR3 reads TGTGCCAGCAGCCAGGGAGGACAGGGACAATATGGCTACACCTTC.

The chain carries TRBV12-3 or TRBV12-4 and TRBJ1-6; D unclear. V lost 3 bases and J 14 bases, leaving 11 bases between the germline ends. The CDR3 extends over 12 amino acids. Here the CDR3 DNA reads TGTGCCAGCAGTTTGGCCCCATTCACCCTCCACTTT. Its protein is CASSLAPFTLHF.

This rearrangement joins TRBV7-2 to TRBJ2-1, with a possible D match to TRBD2 (5 bases). Germline values: CDR1 SGHTA, CDR2 FQGNSA. CDR3 length: 13 residues. Trimming took off 3 bases at V and 3 bases at J, with 6 bases between the two ends. The CDR3 DNA reads TGTGCCAGCAGCTTTCGGGGCTACAATGAGCAGTTCTTC. Amino acids: CASSFRGYNEQFF.

CDR3 loop: CASSPQGTDEQYF. CDR3 bases: TGTGCCAGCAGTCCACAGGGGACGGACGAGCAGTACTTC. The genes are TRBV6-5 and TRBJ2-7; 7 bases map to TRBD1. The CDR3 has 13 amino acids. The germline gives CDR1 MNHEY, CDR2 SVGAGI. J gave up 5 bases and V 5 bases, and 6 bases lay outside the gene matches.

The chain carries TRBV20-1 and TRBJ2-1, with 7 bases that match TRBD2. Losses at the gene ends were 1 base for V and 13 bases for J; bases not matched to a gene: 4. Germline loops: CDR1 DFQATT, CDR2 SNEGSKA (reference sequence). The CDR3 totals 11 residues. CDR3 DNA sequence: TGCAGTGCTAGAGGCGGGGGTGGACAGTTCTTC. This encodes CSARGGGGQFF.

The rearrangement joins TRBV19 to TRBJ1-1; 7 bases map to TRBD1. CDR3 size: 13 residues. The germline V gene has CDR1 LNHDA and CDR2 SQIVND (reference sequence). The ends lost 6 bases at V and 6 bases at J; junction bases unmatched: 7. The CDR3 is CASSPQGSAEAFF. The CDR3 DNA reads as TGTGCCAGTAGCCCACAGGGGAGCGCTGAAGCTTTCTTT.

This chain uses TRBV30 with TRBJ1-1, with D uncertain. V gave up 3 bases and J gave up 4 bases, with 12 bases separating them. The CDR3 sequence is 13 residues long. Germline assignment: CDR1 GTSNPN and CDR2 SVGIG (reference sequence). In nucleotides, the CDR3 is TGTGCCTGGAGCCCAGGTGTTTCCACTGAAGCTTTCTTT. It codes for CAWSPGVSTEAFF.

The rearrangement uses TRBV7-3 and TRBJ1-2; no clear D gene. Per germline, CDR1 SGHTA and CDR2 FQGTGA. This CDR3 region has 12 residues. V was trimmed by 5 bases and J by 2 bases, leaving 6 bases between them. The CDR3 DNA reads TGTGCCAGCAGCGGCAGAAACTATGGCTACACCTTC. Its protein is CASSGRNYGYTF.

The chain uses TRBV29-1 and TRBJ2-7; D may be TRBD2 (8 bases). Trimming shortened V by 1 base and J by 0 bases, and 25 bases separated the two germline ends. There are 19 residues in the CDR3. Looked up from germline, CDR1 is SQVTM and CDR2 is ANQGSEA. DNA of the CDR3: TGCAGCGTTGAAGGGGACAGCCGCCGAGGCAGCGGGAGCTCCTACGAGCAGTACTTC. Translated: CSVEGDSRRGSGSSYEQYF.

This clone was detected only once. V usage is TRBV11-2 and J usage is TRBJ2-1; the match to TRBD2 covers 8 bases. The V and J ends lost 3 bases and 0 bases, in that order; junction bases with no gene match: 13. Germline lookup yields CDR1 SGHAT and CDR2 FQNNGV. The CDR3 is 19 amino acids. The CDR3 spells CASSLGGGLFLSSYNEQFF. CDR3 nucleotide sequence: TGTGCCAGCAGCTTGGGCGGGGGGCTATTCCTTAGCTCCTACAATGAGCAGTTCTTC.

This CDR3 is CASSPGGGNEQFF. The CDR3 DNA follows: TGTGCCAGCAGCCCTGGGGGGGGCAATGAGCAGTTCTTC. The chain joins TRBV7-3 to TRBJ2-1, with 7 bases lining up with TRBD2. V lost 5 bases to trimming and J lost 6 bases; unmatched junction nucleotides: 4. Germline CDR1 SGHTA, CDR2 FQGTGA. The CDR3 sequence is 13 residues long. The whole variable domain, remainder taken from reference TRBV7-3 and TRBJ2-1, is GAGVSQTPSNKVTEKGKYVELRCDPISGHTALYWYRQSLGQGPEFLIYFQGTGAADDSGLPNDRFFAVRPEGSVSTLKIQRTERGDSAVYLCASSPGGGNEQFFGPGTRLTVL.

V gene TRBV29-1 combines with J gene TRBJ1-2; no definite D call. The CDR3 loop spans 12 amino acids. Germline V CDR1 and CDR2: SQVTM, ANQGSEA. Trimming pared 4 bases from V and 7 bases from J, leaving 13 bases between. CDR3 loop: CSVADRVGGYTF. CDR3 bases: TGCAGCGTTGCCGATCGGGTAGGTGGCTACACCTTC.

CDR3 sequence reads: CASRLAGLGSPLHF. The DNA for the CDR3 is TGTGCCAGCCGTCTGGCAGGGTTAGGATCACCCCTCCACTTT. The rearrangement links TRBV6-6 to TRBJ1-6; tentative D call: TRBD1 (5 bases). The CDR3 extends over 14 amino acids. Trimming removed 8 bases from V and 10 bases from J, with 18 bases in between. Germline V CDR1 and CDR2: MNHNY, SVGAGI (reference sequence).